A single T cell receptor beta chain is shown here with its context. These data belong to a study of neoadjuvant anti-PD-1 for oral cavity cancer. Regarding time point: after neoadjuvant nivolumab, at surgical resection. Patients had HPV-negative, locally advanced oral cavity squamous cell carcinoma. CDR1 MDHEN and CDR2 SYDVKM come from the germline V gene. With 2 bases removed from V and 5 bases from J, the gap between germline ends came to 13 bases. CDR3 length equals 15 residues. TCRdb's table, derived via immunoSEQ multiplex PCR, lists solely in-frame clones and lacks some. This repertoire shows around 67,000 clones, about 90% found once; its top ten account for 2.5% to 3%.

The specimen comprised PBMCs, sampled after nivolumab (anti-PD-1) treatment. J is TRBJ2-1 and V is TRBV28, with D possibly being TRBD2 (6 bases). The TCR sequence derives from a person between 35 and 79 years old with oral cavity squamous cell carcinoma. The CDR3 region has the DNA TGTGCCAGCAGTTTAGGTAGCGGAGGTCACAATGAGCAGTTCTTC. Its translation is CASSLGSGGHNEQFF.